A selection of T cell receptor beta chains follows, all from one sample in a study of long-term antiretroviral therapy in people with HIV. TCRdb's table, derived via immunoSEQ multiplex PCR, lists solely in-frame clones and lacks some. The data contain 40,000 to 45,000 clones, over 90% of them singletons. This specimen consisted of unsorted PBMCs, obtained 3.7 years after starting antiretroviral therapy. The receptors shown here come from a woman between 50 and 59 years old with HIV. The CDR3 runs from the conserved cysteine through the conserved F or W. Each record gives: V gene, D gene, clone size, J gene, CDR3 length, CDR3 DNA, CDR3 protein. D genes are given only for firm matches. Expanded clones are given a class, and other clones once, few, many or no size at all.

TRBV7-9	NA	NA	TRBJ2-2	15	TGTGCCAGCAGCTTATCTGCGACTAGAGCCGGGGAGCTGTTTTTT	CASSLSATRAGELFF
TRBV11-2	NA	NA	TRBJ2-7	16	TGTGCCAGCAGCTTAGATCCGCGCGGGGCACCCTACGAGCAGTACTTC	CASSLDPRGAPYEQYF
TRBV9	NA	NA	TRBJ1-4	16	TGTGCCAGCAGCGCGGGCGGCGGGGGGGGTAATGAAAAACTGTTTTTT	CASSAGGGGGNEKLFF
TRBV7-8	TRBD2	NA	TRBJ2-2	14	TGTGCCAGCAGCTTAGGGGGGAGGGCCGGGGAGCTGTTTTTT	CASSLGGRAGELFF
TRBV2	NA	once	TRBJ1-1	13	TGTGCCAGCAGTGAAGCCGGGAACACTGAAGCTTTCTTT	CASSEAGNTEAFF
TRBV4-2	TRBD2	NA	TRBJ2-5	15	TGTGCCAGCAGCGAAGGGACTAGCGGGGAAGAGACCCAGTACTTC	CASSEGTSGEETQYF
TRBV11-3	NA	NA	TRBJ1-1	13	TGTGCCAGCGGGAACGGGGGCCTCACTGAAGCTTTCTTT	CASGNGGLTEAFF
TRBV10-3	NA	once	TRBJ2-4	15	TGTGCCATCAGTGAGTCGCTTGTAGCCAAAAACATTCAGTACTTC	CAISESLVAKNIQYF
TRBV6-5	TRBD1	NA	TRBJ1-1	14	TGTGCCAGCAGTTGGGGAGACAGGGATAGTGAAGCTTTCTTT	CASSWGDRDSEAFF
TRBV7-9	TRBD1	NA	TRBJ1-1	15	TGTGCCAGCAGCCACAACAGGGGGCAGGGTACTGAAGCTTTCTTT	CASSHNRGQGTEAFF
TRBV9	TRBD1	NA	TRBJ1-2	15	TGTGCCAGCAGCGTACCAGGACAGGGGCAGGGTGGCTACACCTTC	CASSVPGQGQGGYTF
TRBV5-1	NA	few	TRBJ1-3	13	TGCGCCAGCTCAGACAGGAGTGGAAACACCATATATTTT	CASSDRSGNTIYF
TRBV19	TRBD2	NA	TRBJ2-2	17	TGTGCCAGTAGTATTAGGTTTTCTAGCGGTTCCACCGGGGAGCTGTTTTTT	CASSIRFSSGSTGELFF
TRBV13	NA	NA	TRBJ2-7	15	TGTGCCAGCAGCCCTCGGGGGACTCGAACTGACGAGCAGTACTTC	CASSPRGTRTDEQYF